What follows is one T cell receptor beta chain and its context. This sample is part of a study of cytomegalovirus exposure and HLA in healthy donors. In germline, CDR1 is MNHEY, CDR2 SMNVEV (reference sequence). This CDR3 is 14 amino acids long. V was clipped by 7 bases and J by 4 bases, with 15 bases between them. The PCR contained 60 Vbeta and 13 Jbeta primers. The data were produced by immunoSEQ multiplex PCR, yet TCRdb's version contains in-frame clones alone and is incomplete. This table has about 250,000 clones, 92% appearing once. This chain joins TRBV27 and TRBJ2-3; D is possibly TRBD2 (7 bases). The clonotype originates from a girl under 10 years old in good health and CMV-seronegative. Sequencing was carried out using PBMCs. The DNA for the CDR3 is TGTGCCAGCACCCTTAGGGGGGGGGCAGATACGCAGTATTTT. It translates to CASTLRGGADTQYF.